The 24 T cell receptor beta chains below come from one sample, sequenced in a study of blood T cell repertoires in COVID-19 (TCRdb year 2020). The library relied on the immunoSEQ multiplex PCR assay. The clones in this table, taken by TCRdb from immuneACCESS, are in-frame only. Not every clone is retained; where verified, under half of the shortfall comes from an unresolved V gene, and the cause of the rest is unknown. The table for this sample lists around 140,000 clones; under 90% of them were counted only once. About 7.5% of the sample lies in the top ten. Sequencing input: peripheral blood. The receptors stem from a human donor in a cohort sampled during active COVID-19.

A single count supports this clone. This rearrangement joins TRBV28 to TRBJ2-1; TRBD1 matches at 7 bases. Looked up from germline, CDR1 is MDHEN and CDR2 is SYDVKM. This CDR3 contains 15 residues. With V trimmed by 2 bases and J by 4 bases, 5 bases remained unmatched. CDR3: CASSLDSGGYNEQFF. The CDR3, as DNA: TGTGCCAGCAGTTTAGATTCAGGGGGATACAATGAGCAGTTCTTC.

Worth noting for this clone: A junction boundary mismatches the germline segment, possibly from a read error. This rearrangement joins TRBV6-1 to TRBJ2-3; TRBD2 agrees at 8 bases. CDR1 and CDR2 (germline): MNHNS, SASEGT. CDR3 length: 16 residues. Here the CDR3 reads CASSQAGVELTDTQYF. The DNA for the CDR3 is TGTGCCAGCAGTCAAGCGGGAGTGGAACTCACAGATACGCAGTATTTT.

This clone has just one count. The chain carries TRBV7-2 and TRBJ2-5; TRBD2 agrees at 7 bases. Looked up from germline, CDR1 is SGHTA and CDR2 is FQGNSA. The CDR3 is 15 residues long. V dropped 2 bases and J dropped 0; count of bases not matched to a gene: 3. Here the CDR3 DNA reads TGTGCCAGCAGCTTAAGAGCGGGAAACCAAGAGACCCAGTACTTC. Translating it yields CASSLRAGNQETQYF.

CDR3 bases: TGCAGCGTTGGACTAGCGGCCAATGAGCAGTTCTTC. This translates into CSVGLAANEQFF. This chain uses TRBV29-1 with TRBJ2-1; 9 positions agree with TRBD2. There are 12 residues in the CDR3. J was trimmed by 6 bases and V by 4 bases; bases with no gene match: 1. Germline lookup yields CDR1 SQVTM and CDR2 ANQGSEA.

This clone was seen just once. The chain couples TRBV6-1 to TRBJ1-4; TRBD1 matches at 11 bases. From germline, CDR1 is MNHNS and CDR2 SASEGT. V trimming: 4 bases; J trimming: 1 base; junction bases outside the gene matches: 11. The CDR3 is 19 amino acids. The CDR3 here is CASSARTGGRRGTNEKLFF. Here the CDR3 DNA reads TGTGCCAGCAGTGCTAGGACAGGGGGCCGCAGGGGAACTAATGAAAAACTGTTTTTT.

This clone occurred once. This chain connects TRBV7-2 to TRBJ2-5; D may be TRBD1 (6 bases). The V gene lost 1 base and the J gene lost 1 base, with 10 bases spanning the gap. CDR3 length equals 15 residues. Looked up from germline, CDR1 is SGHTA and CDR2 is FQGNSA. The CDR3 loop is CASSLVPGAQETQYF. In DNA form, the CDR3 reads TGTGCCAGCAGCTTAGTCCCAGGGGCCCAAGAGACCCAGTACTTC.

V usage is TRBV6-6 and J usage is TRBJ2-3, with unresolved D. The CDR3 runs 14 residues. Deletions cut 7 bases from V and 0 bases from J, with 11 bases between. CDR1 MNHNY and CDR2 SVGAGI come from the germline V gene (reference sequence). CDR3: CASTPAGSTDTQYF. The CDR3 bases are TGTGCCAGCACCCCCGCCGGGAGCACAGATACGCAGTATTTT.

V gene TRBV18 combines with J gene TRBJ2-1; a weak D match, TRBD2 (5 bases). This CDR3 is built from 14 residues. V lost 3 bases and J 10 bases, leaving 16 bases between the germline ends. CDR1 is KGHSH and CDR2 is LQKENI in the germline V gene. CDR3 DNA sequence: TGTGCCAGCTCACCCTCCGGAGGAGGCCGAGAGCAGTTCTTC. Translated: CASSPSGGGREQFF.

CDR3: CASSSLAGGTPGEQYF. CDR3 nucleotide sequence: TGTGCCAGCAGCTCCCTTGCGGGAGGGACTCCTGGCGAGCAGTACTTC. The V gene is TRBV11-2, the J gene TRBJ2-7; 9 nucleotides align to TRBD2. The CDR3 totals 16 residues. Germline values: CDR1 SGHAT, CDR2 FQNNGV. The trim removed 4 bases at V and 6 bases at J, leaving 13 bases unmatched.

The genes are TRBV27 and TRBJ1-6; 7 nucleotides match TRBD1. The CDR3 has 15 residues. The ends lost 6 bases at V and 9 bases at J; junction bases unmatched: 11. Germline lookup yields CDR1 MNHEY and CDR2 SMNVEV (reference sequence). In DNA form, the CDR3 reads TGTGCCAGCAGGACAGGGAAGGCCTTATTTTCACCCCTCCACTTT. Protein: CASRTGKALFSPLHF.

This sequence joins TRBV27 and TRBJ2-5; 12 bases match TRBD1. This CDR3 spans 14 amino acids. Trimming at V came to 10 bases and at J to 5 bases, leaving 8 bases not matched to a gene. Per the germline V gene, CDR1 is MNHEY and CDR2 is SMNVEV (reference sequence). DNA for the CDR3: TGTGCCACCTCGGGACAGGGGGCTCGGGAGACCCAGTACTTC. It is translated as CATSGQGARETQYF.

This rearrangement joins TRBV5-1 to TRBJ1-1; D may be TRBD1 (6 bases). Trimming took 3 bases from V and 2 from J, leaving 17 bases between them. Germline CDR1 SGHRS, CDR2 YFSETQ. The length of the CDR3 is 16 residues. CDR3 protein: CASSSTSGTKNTEAFF. CDR3 nucleotide sequence: TGCGCCAGCAGCTCAACTTCCGGGACAAAAAACACTGAAGCTTTCTTT.

The chain combines TRBV7-2 with TRBJ2-3, with D unclear. The CDR3 extends over 13 amino acids. V shed 4 bases and J shed 1 base, with 6 bases lying between them. Germline V gene sequence: CDR1 SGHTA, CDR2 FQGNSA. The CDR3 region is CASSYSGTDTQYF. The CDR3 DNA reads as TGTGCCAGCAGCTATAGTGGCACAGATACGCAGTATTTT.

The chain carries TRBV18 and TRBJ2-7, with 9 positions matching TRBD1. Unmatched junction bases numbered 6, after V lost 1 base and J lost 5 bases. This CDR3 is built from 15 residues. The germline V gene has CDR1 KGHSH and CDR2 LQKENI. Here the CDR3 reads CASSPQGQGLHEQYF. The CDR3 DNA sequence: TGTGCCAGCTCACCACAGGGACAGGGTCTCCACGAGCAGTACTTC.

This clone was detected only a few times. The chain combines TRBV3-1 (or the pseudogene TRBV3-2) with TRBJ2-7, with D possibly being TRBD1 (5 bases). Germline CDR1 is LGHDT and CDR2 is YNNKEL (reference sequence). This CDR3 has 14 amino acids. The V and J ends lost 0 bases and 1 base respectively, with 7 bases between them. This CDR3 reads CASSQEAGSYEQYF. The CDR3 DNA is TGTGCCAGCAGCCAAGAGGCAGGGTCCTACGAGCAGTACTTC.

This chain joins TRBV5-1 and TRBJ2-1, with TRBD1 matching 8 bases. CDR3 size: 16 residues. CDR1 and CDR2 from the germline V gene are SGHRS and YFSETQ. V lost 4 bases to trimming and J lost 6 bases; unmatched junction nucleotides: 12. The CDR3 DNA reads as TGCGCCAGCAGCCTAGGACAGGGTTTGAAATCCAATGAGCAGTTCTTC. Its translation: CASSLGQGLKSNEQFF.

This chain joins TRBV2 and TRBJ1-2, with TRBD1 matching 7 bases. The ends lost 6 bases at V and 7 bases at J; junction bases unmatched: 14. Germline CDR1 SNHLY, CDR2 FYNNEI. The CDR3 loop spans 15 amino acids. The CDR3 nucleotides are TGTGCCAGCAGACCATACACAGGGGTAGGGCTTGGCTACACCTTC. Protein sequence: CASRPYTGVGLGYTF. Looking up the rest from reference TRBV2 and TRBJ1-2 gives the full variable domain: EPEVTQTPSHQVTQMGQEVILRCVPISNHLYFYWYRQILGQKVEFLVSFYNNEISEKSEIFDDQFSVERPDGSNFTLKIRSTKLEDSAMYFCASRPYTGVGLGYTFGSGTRLTVV.

The chain is built from TRBV7-3 and TRBJ2-5; TRBD2 matches at 7 bases. Germline assignment: CDR1 SGHTA and CDR2 FQGTGA. CDR3 length equals 16 residues. V trimming: 0 bases; J trimming: 1 base; junction bases outside the gene matches: 5. The CDR3 region is CASSLTGGGRQETQYF. DNA for the CDR3: TGTGCCAGCAGCTTAACTGGGGGAGGGCGCCAAGAGACCCAGTACTTC.

This CDR3 is CASSTGQGYGYTF. In DNA, the CDR3 is TGCGCCAGCAGTACGGGACAGGGCTATGGCTACACCTTC. The chain recombines TRBV10-2 with TRBJ1-2; TRBD1 agrees at 9 bases. CDR1 and CDR2 from the germline V gene are WSHSY and SAAADI. This CDR3 is 13 amino acids long. The junction had 2 bases not matched to a gene; V was cut back by 5 bases and J by 4 bases.

This clone was observed a handful of times. The chain uses TRBV6-5 and TRBJ1-2, with unresolved D. The germline CDR1 and CDR2 sequences are MNHEY and SVGAGI. The V end was cut by 0 bases, the J end by 3 bases, with 8 bases between. The CDR3 spans 14 residues. CDR3 bases: TGTGCCAGCAGTTACTCGATAACAGACTATGGCTACACCTTC. As protein: CASSYSITDYGYTF.

This clone came up a few times. The V and J genes are TRBV4-1 and TRBJ1-5; D is unclear. Between the trimmed V and J ends, which lost 4 bases and 2 bases, there was a span of 15 bases. The length of the CDR3 is 16 residues. CDR1 and CDR2 from the germline V gene are MGHRA and YSYEKL. CDR3 amino acids: CASSPLGGFGNQPQHF. The DNA of the CDR3 is TGCGCCAGCAGCCCTTTGGGAGGGTTCGGCAATCAGCCCCAGCATTTT.

The rearrangement uses TRBV29-1 and TRBJ2-1; D is uncertain. The CDR3 contains 13 residues. V was trimmed by 4 bases and J by 0 bases, leaving 7 bases between them. Germline CDR1 is SQVTM and CDR2 is ANQGSEA. The CDR3 here is CSVVVSSYNEQFF. The CDR3 DNA reads as TGCAGCGTTGTCGTTAGCTCCTACAATGAGCAGTTCTTC.

V gene TRBV5-1 combines with J gene TRBJ2-7; the D gene is possibly TRBD1 (6 bases). Germline CDR1 and CDR2: SGHRS and YFSETQ. Trimming removed 0 bases from V and 7 bases from J, with 14 bases in between. This CDR3 has 14 amino acids. The CDR3 reads CASSLEAPRGEQYF. The CDR3 DNA sequence: TGCGCCAGCAGCTTGGAGGCCCCCAGGGGAGAGCAGTACTTC.

The chain carries TRBV21-1 and TRBJ2-5; the table's D call, TRBD1, has no DNA check behind it. TRBV21-1 is noted as a pseudogene. The CDR3 spans 17 residues. The CDR3 region has the DNA TGTGCCAGCAGTAAGGCAGTAGGGGCCCAGAAAAGGGAGACCCAGTACTTC. Translated, it gives CASSKAVGAQKRETQYF.